This entry lists 11 T cell receptor beta chains sequenced from one sample in a study of response to subunit inactivated influenza vaccine. TCRdb called the RT-PCR reads again in MiXCR, with one record for every CDR3 protein. The table records some 850,000 distinct CDR3 sequences, approximately 18% of them present only once. The sample here was PBMCs from blood, taken about 5 days after vaccination. The receptors were sampled from a man aged 45 to 65 who received an inactivated influenza vaccine.

This clonotype appeared a few times. J is TRBJ2-6 and V is TRBV20-1; D possibly uses TRBD1 or TRBD2 (5 bases each). The CDR3 covers 17 residues. Trimming took off 6 bases at V and 0 bases at J, with 18 bases between the two ends. CDR1 DFQATT and CDR2 SNEGSKA come from the germline V gene (reference sequence). In DNA form, the CDR3 reads TGCAGTGCCCCACGGGACCCCGGACTCTCTGGGGCCAACGTCCTGACTTTC. Translated: CSAPRDPGLSGANVLTF.

This chain links TRBV20-1 with TRBJ2-2, with D tentatively TRBD1 or TRBD2 (5 bases each). This CDR3 spans 14 amino acids. CDR1 is DFQATT, CDR2 SNEGSKA, per germline (reference sequence). V was shortened by 6 bases and J by 2 bases, with 13 bases between the two germline ends. The CDR3 sequence: CSALGPKNTGELFF. The CDR3 DNA follows: TGCAGTGCGCTGGGACCGAAAAACACCGGGGAGCTGTTTTTT.

This chain joins TRBV5-1 and TRBJ2-5; 8 nucleotides line up with TRBD2. Germline CDR1 reads SGHRS; CDR2 reads YFSETQ. V trimming: 0 bases; J trimming: 2 bases; junction bases outside the gene matches: 3. CDR3 length: 15 amino acids. CDR3 DNA sequence: TGCGCCAGCAGCTTGGCAGCTAGCGGGCAAGAGACCCAGTACTTC. Translating it yields CASSLAASGQETQYF.

The table lists this clonotype with a few counts. The chain couples TRBV7-2 to TRBJ2-1; D may match TRBD1 or TRBD2 (5 bases each). Trimming pared 6 bases from V and 6 bases from J, leaving 15 bases between. This CDR3 comprises 14 residues. CDR1 is SGHTA and CDR2 is FQGNSA in the germline V gene. CDR3 sequence reads: CASRAPGPLNEQFF. The CDR3 nucleotides are TGTGCCAGCAGGGCTCCGGGACCACTCAATGAGCAGTTCTTC.

In its sample, this clonotype was seen many times. This rearrangement joins TRBV7-2 to TRBJ2-5; 7 nucleotides match TRBD1. J was trimmed by 2 bases and V by 4 bases; bases with no gene match: 1. The CDR3 totals 13 residues. Germline V gene sequence: CDR1 SGHTA, CDR2 FQGNSA. Here the CDR3 DNA reads TGTGCCAGCAGCTGGGGACAGCAAGAGACCCAGTACTTC. Protein product: CASSWGQQETQYF.

V usage is TRBV7-2 and J usage is TRBJ2-7; D remains ambiguous. Germline V lookup: CDR1 SGHTA, CDR2 FQGNSA. V was trimmed by 1 base and J by 1 base, leaving 8 bases between them. This CDR3 spans 14 amino acids. The CDR3 loop is CASSLEIGSYEQYF. DNA for the CDR3: TGTGCCAGCAGCTTAGAGATAGGATCCTACGAGCAGTACTTC.

There are a few counts of this clonotype. The V and J genes are TRBV7-3 and TRBJ1-5; 8 bases fit TRBD1. This CDR3 has 15 amino acids. After removal of 5 bases from V and 3 bases from J, the junction contained 6 bases not matched to a gene. Germline values: CDR1 SGHTA, CDR2 FQGTGA. The CDR3 DNA follows: TGTGCCAGCAGCAAGGGACAGGCTATCAATCAGCCCCAGCATTTT. This translates into CASSKGQAINQPQHF.

The chain recombines TRBV18 with TRBJ2-1, with D unresolved. The V end lost 3 bases, the J end lost 4 bases, and 10 bases lay between the germline ends. Germline loops: CDR1 KGHSH, CDR2 LQKENI. The CDR3 covers 14 residues. The CDR3 DNA sequence: TGTGCCAGCTCACCGGCGGCTAATTACAATGAGCAGTTCTTC. The encoded protein is CASSPAANYNEQFF.

V is TRBV28 and J is TRBJ1-4, with TRBD1 identical over 7 bases. V lost 5 bases to trimming and J lost 6 bases; unmatched junction nucleotides: 6. The CDR3 contains 14 residues. Per the germline V gene, CDR1 is MDHEN and CDR2 is SYDVKM. The CDR3 nucleotides read TGTGCCAGCAGTGTGACAGGGAGCGATGAAAAACTGTTTTTT. Its protein is CASSVTGSDEKLFF.

The chain carries TRBV20-1 and TRBJ2-7; TRBD2 agrees at 7 bases. The CDR3 covers 14 residues. The V gene end was trimmed by 2 bases and the J gene end by 0 bases; junction bases not matched to a gene: 4. The germline gives CDR1 DFQATT, CDR2 SNEGSKA (reference sequence). The CDR3 spells CSARYGGSSYEQYF. In DNA, the CDR3 is TGCAGTGCTAGATACGGGGGGAGCTCCTACGAGCAGTACTTC.

This clonotype was seen a few times. CDR3 loop: CASSDLGGFDQPQHF. Here the CDR3 DNA reads TGTGCCAGCAGTGATCTGGGCGGTTTCGATCAGCCCCAGCATTTT. The V and J genes are TRBV6-1 and TRBJ1-5; the D is unclear. The V end was cut by 3 bases, the J end by 5 bases, with 14 bases between. This CDR3 contains 15 residues. CDR1 and CDR2 (germline): MNHNS, SASEGT.